The present T cell receptor (beta chain) was sequenced within a study of blood T cell repertoires in COVID-19. TCRdb keeps only in-frame clones here, not all; method: immunoSEQ multiplex PCR. The top ten clones hold 8% to 9% of a sample with roughly 220,000 clones, approximately 78% of them seen once. Per germline, CDR1 SGHNT and CDR2 YYREEE (reference sequence). There are 13 residues in the CDR3. V shed 0 bases and J shed 4 bases, with 7 bases lying between them. The sequenced sample consisted of peripheral blood. This sequence was found in an elderly woman with COVID-19, enrolled during active disease. The genes are TRBV5-4 and TRBJ1-1; D may be TRBD1 (5 bases). DNA for the CDR3: TGTGCCAGCAGCTTGGGGGGCCGCACTGAAGCTTTCTTT. Translation gives CASSLGGRTEAFF.